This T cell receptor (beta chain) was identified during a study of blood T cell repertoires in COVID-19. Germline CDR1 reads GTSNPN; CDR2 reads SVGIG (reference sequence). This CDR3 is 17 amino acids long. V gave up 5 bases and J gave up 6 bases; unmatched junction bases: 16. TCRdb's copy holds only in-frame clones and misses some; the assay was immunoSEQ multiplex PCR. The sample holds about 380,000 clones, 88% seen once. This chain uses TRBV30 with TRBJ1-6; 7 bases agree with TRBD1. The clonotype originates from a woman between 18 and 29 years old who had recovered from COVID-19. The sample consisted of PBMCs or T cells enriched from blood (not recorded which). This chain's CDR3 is CAWGGRSWRGPNSPLHF. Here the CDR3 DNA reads TGTGCCTGGGGGGGTCGGTCGTGGAGGGGGCCTAATTCACCCCTCCACTTT.